These 4 T cell receptor beta chains were all obtained from the same sample, sequenced in a study of beta chain features in type 1 diabetes (dated by TCRdb to 2017 to 2018). Preparation of the library involved the immunoSEQ multiplex PCR assay. The entire isolated RNA was reverse transcribed using the High Capacity cDNA Reverse Transcription Kit, and thus expressed TCRB transcripts were sequenced. Imported from immuneACCESS, the table was reduced by TCRdb to in-frame sequences with V and J called. These copies leave out some clones; in studies compared against another copy, an unresolved V gene accounts for under half, and the cause of the remainder is not known. Present in this sample are some 150,000 clones, around 10% of which were seen just once. Roughly 2% of the sample rests with the top ten. The source material was central memory CD4+ T cells from blood. The receptors here all came from a man between 18 and 35 years old in good health.

This clone was seen more than once but under ten times. This chain connects TRBV23-1 to TRBJ1-6; TRBD1 might be the D (5 bases). TRBV23-1 is annotated as an ORF whose role is uncertain. The CDR3 extends over 13 amino acids. Trimming shortened V by 6 bases and J by 9 bases, and 12 bases separated the two germline ends. CDR3 in amino acids: CASRRDSGSPLHF. CDR3 sequence (DNA): TGCGCCAGCAGAAGAGACAGCGGTTCACCCCTCCACTTT.

This clone appeared a few times. The rearrangement uses TRBV7-2 and TRBJ2-2; D ambiguous. Trimming took off 0 bases at V and 4 bases at J, with 6 bases between the two ends. CDR3 length: 14 residues. Germline CDR1 reads SGHTA; CDR2 reads FQGNSA. The CDR3 region is CASSLASATGELFF. For the CDR3, the DNA is TGTGCCAGCAGCTTAGCGTCCGCCACCGGGGAGCTGTTTTTT. The variable domain in full, completed from reference TRBV7-2 and TRBJ2-2, reads GAGVSQSPSNKVTEKGKDVELRCDPISGHTALYWYRQSLGQGLEFLIYFQGNSAPDKSGLPSDRFSAERTGGSVSTLTIQRTQQEDSAVYLCASSLASATGELFFGEGSRLTVL.

The chain recombines TRBV6-1 with TRBJ2-7, with 12 bases aligning to TRBD2. After removal of 1 base from V and 7 bases from J, the junction contained 11 bases not matched to a gene. Germline V CDR1 and CDR2: MNHNS, SASEGT. The length of the CDR3 is 17 residues. This CDR3 is CASSEVGLAGGPREQYF. DNA of the CDR3: TGTGCCAGCAGTGAAGTAGGGCTAGCGGGAGGGCCACGGGAGCAGTACTTC.

This clone was seen more than once but under ten times. In DNA form, the CDR3 reads TGCAGTCCCAAAGCGGGCGACGAGCAGTACTTC. Encoded protein: CSPKAGDEQYF. V is TRBV20-1 and J is TRBJ2-7; maybe TRBD2 (6 bases). Germline-derived CDR1 and CDR2 are DFQATT and SNEGSKA (reference sequence). The CDR3 has 11 residues. Trimming shortened V by 8 bases and J by 5 bases, and 13 bases separated the two germline ends.